The next 32 T cell receptor beta chains were all read from a single sample in a study of OX40 agonist ivuxolimab in advanced cancers. The protocol was immunoSEQ multiplex PCR, while the TCRdb copy is restricted to in-frame clones and leaves out a portion. Of roughly 70,000 clones in the sample, around 90% were seen once. The source was CD4+ or CD8+ T cells sorted from blood, collected in a trial of the OX40 agonist ivuxolimab. Receptors originate from an adult with an advanced solid tumor such as melanoma, head and neck, liver or kidney cancer.

The chain recombines TRBV25-1 with TRBJ1-1; no reliable D call. Germline CDR1 reads MGHDK; CDR2 reads SYGVNS. This CDR3 spans 14 amino acids. Trimming took 3 bases from V and 1 from J, leaving 9 bases between them. In DNA, the CDR3 is TGTGCCAGCAGTGACCCCACCCCGAACACTGAAGCTTTCTTT. Translating it yields CASSDPTPNTEAFF.

The chain couples TRBV29-1 to TRBJ2-7, with 8 bases identical to TRBD1. The length of the CDR3 is 12 residues. CDR1 and CDR2 from the germline V gene are SQVTM and ANQGSEA. The V segment lost 7 bases and the J segment 2 bases; nucleotides outside the gene matches: 4. The CDR3 coding sequence is TGCAGCGCCGGGACAGGCACCTACGAGCAGTACTTC. Protein sequence: CSAGTGTYEQYF.

The chain combines TRBV6-5 with TRBJ1-5; TRBD1 might be the D (6 bases). CDR1 MNHEY and CDR2 SVGAGI come from the germline V gene. This CDR3 contains 14 residues. V dropped 5 bases and J dropped 4 bases, with 12 bases sitting between them. CDR3 region: CASSLGQGNQPQHF. The CDR3, as DNA: TGTGCCAGCAGTCTGGGACAAGGGAATCAGCCCCAGCATTTT.

This chain connects TRBV9 to TRBJ1-1; D is undetermined. This CDR3 region has 14 residues. CDR1 is SGDLS and CDR2 is YYNGEE in the germline V gene. The V end lost 0 bases, the J end lost 3 bases, and 9 bases lay between the germline ends. Here the CDR3 DNA reads TGTGCCAGCAGCGTAGGGCCCGGTGACACTGAAGCTTTCTTT. Encoded protein: CASSVGPGDTEAFF. The full variable domain, with the rest looked up from reference TRBV9 and TRBJ1-1, is DSGVTQTPKHLITATGQRVTLRCSPRSGDLSVYWYQQSLDQGLQFLIQYYNGEERAKGNILERFSAQQFPDLHSELNLSSLELGDSALYFCASSVGPGDTEAFFGQGTRLTVV.

J is TRBJ2-1 and V is TRBV7-2; D may be TRBD1 or TRBD2 (5 bases each). Deletions cut 5 bases from V and 3 bases from J, with 23 bases between. The CDR3 sequence is 18 residues long. Germline assignment: CDR1 SGHTA and CDR2 FQGNSA. The CDR3 spells CASSPSPGTEDNYNEQFF. CDR3 nucleotides: TGTGCCAGCAGCCCTAGCCCCGGGACGGAAGATAACTACAATGAGCAGTTCTTC.

This clone turned up a few times. One junction end does not reproduce the germline sequence, and a read error may be involved. The chain uses TRBV7-9 and TRBJ1-5; D perhaps matches TRBD1 (6 bases). The CDR3 is made up of 15 amino acids. Per germline, CDR1 SEHNR and CDR2 FQNEAQ (reference sequence). CDR3 residues: CASSVAEQGNQPQHF. CDR3 DNA sequence: TGTGCCAGCAGCGTAGCCGAACAGGGAAATCAGCCCCAGCATTTT.

The CDR3 sequence: CATSRYPLLQGKNTEAFF. The CDR3, as DNA: TGTGCCACCAGCAGGTACCCTCTCTTACAGGGAAAGAACACTGAAGCTTTCTTT. V and J are TRBV15 and TRBJ1-1, with a tentative D call TRBD1 (6 bases). This CDR3 region has 18 residues. In germline, CDR1 is LNHNV, CDR2 YYDKDF (reference sequence). Trimming left V 3 bases short and J 1 base short, with 21 bases between.

V gene TRBV27 combines with J gene TRBJ2-2; a possible D gene is TRBD2 (7 bases). Germline V CDR1 and CDR2: MNHEY, SMNVEV (reference sequence). The CDR3 totals 15 residues. Trimming removed 1 base from V and 5 bases from J, with 11 bases in between. The CDR3 loop is CASSLFGGRTGELFF. Written as DNA, the CDR3 is TGTGCCAGCAGTTTATTCGGGGGGCGAACCGGGGAGCTGTTTTTT.

The chain recombines TRBV27 with TRBJ2-2; D is unclear. Germline V gene sequence: CDR1 MNHEY, CDR2 SMNVEV (reference sequence). The V and J ends lost 2 bases and 0 bases respectively, with 7 bases between them. The CDR3 has 15 residues. This CDR3 is CASSLAVTNTGELFF. The DNA for the CDR3 is TGTGCCAGCAGTTTAGCGGTGACGAACACCGGGGAGCTGTTTTTT.

The rearrangement links TRBV27 to TRBJ2-2, with D unresolved. Germline V gene sequence: CDR1 MNHEY, CDR2 SMNVEV (reference sequence). The CDR3 length is 15 residues. V lost 4 bases to trimming and J lost 1 base, with 10 bases between them. The CDR3 bases are TGTGCCAGCAGTTCCTGGACGGAGAACACCGGGGAGCTGTTTTTT. It codes for CASSSWTENTGELFF.

This clone was counted once. The CDR3 nucleotides read TGTGCCAGCAGCTTAGCGTTCAGGGACAGTAGTACCTATGGCTACACCTTC. It encodes CASSLAFRDSSTYGYTF. The chain is built from TRBV7-9 and TRBJ1-2; 7 nucleotides align to TRBD1. The germline CDR1 and CDR2 sequences are SEHNR and FQNEAQ (reference sequence). Germline trimming cut 0 bases from V and 4 bases from J; bases unmatched to any gene: 11. This CDR3 region has 17 residues.

The V and J genes are TRBV5-4 and TRBJ1-1; D remains unclear. The CDR3 totals 14 residues. The germline gives CDR1 SGHNT, CDR2 YYREEE (reference sequence). Between the trimmed V and J ends, which lost 0 bases and 6 bases, there was a span of 12 bases. The chain's CDR3 is CASSLGERGPEAFF. CDR3 sequence (DNA): TGTGCCAGCAGCTTGGGCGAACGCGGACCTGAAGCTTTCTTT. Full variable domain (outside the CDR3, taken from reference TRBV5-4 and TRBJ1-1): ETGVTQSPTHLIKTRGQQVTLRCSSQSGHNTVSWYQQALGQGPQFIFQYYREEENGRGNFPPRFSGLQFPNYSSELNVNALELDDSALYLCASSLGERGPEAFFGQGTRLTVV.

In its sample, this clone was seen once. This rearrangement joins TRBV11-2 to TRBJ2-1; maybe TRBD2 (6 bases). The V gene's germline CDR1 is SGHAT and CDR2 FQNNGV. This CDR3 contains 14 residues. V lost 1 base, J lost 12 bases, and 16 bases lay in between. The CDR3 DNA sequence: TGTGCCAGCAGCTTAGGCTCCGGGACTCCGCTGCAGTTCTTC. Protein: CASSLGSGTPLQFF. Combining the CDR3 with reference TRBV11-2 and TRBJ2-1 gives the whole variable domain EAGVAQSPRYKIIEKRQSVAFWCNPISGHATLYWYQQILGQGPKLLIQFQNNGVVDDSQLPKDRFSAERLKGVDSTLKIQPAKLEDSAVYLCASSLGSGTPLQFFGPGTRLTVL.

The CDR3 region has the DNA TGCGCCAGCAGCCAAGTTAGTCCCAATGAGCAGTTCTTC. Protein product: CASSQVSPNEQFF. This chain uses TRBV4-1 with TRBJ2-1; D ambiguous. In germline, CDR1 is MGHRA, CDR2 YSYEKL. This CDR3 is 13 amino acids long. Trimming took 1 base from V and 6 from J, leaving 7 bases between them.

The rearrangement links TRBV6-1 to TRBJ1-2; a weak D match, TRBD1 (5 bases). V was clipped by 7 bases and J by 2 bases, with 14 bases between them. Germline V lookup: CDR1 MNHNS, CDR2 SASEGT. The CDR3 length is 14 residues. The CDR3 DNA reads as TGTGCCAGCAACCAGAGGGGCCCCAACTATGGCTACACCTTC. Translated, it gives CASNQRGPNYGYTF.

The V call is TRBV27, the J call TRBJ2-1; D gene unclear. Trimming left V 5 bases short and J 10 bases short, with 18 bases between. This CDR3 comprises 14 residues. Germline V gives CDR1 MNHEY, CDR2 SMNVEV (reference sequence). The CDR3 DNA is TGTGCCAGCAGTCGGACCCCCCGAATCACAGAGCAGTTCTTC. It translates to CASSRTPRITEQFF.

The chain is built from TRBV5-6 and TRBJ2-1; no reliable D call. The V gene lost 4 bases and the J gene lost 8 bases, with 7 bases spanning the gap. The CDR3 extends over 11 amino acids. CDR1 and CDR2 (germline): SGHDT, YYEEEE. The CDR3 region has the DNA TGTGCCAGCAGCCTCTGGGATGAGCAGTTCTTC. It specifies CASSLWDEQFF.

The chain recombines TRBV5-1 with TRBJ2-7, with D possibly matching TRBD1 (5 bases). The germline V and J ends were trimmed by 2 bases and 0 bases, with 9 bases remaining between them. Germline assignment: CDR1 SGHRS and CDR2 YFSETQ. The CDR3 covers 14 residues. This CDR3 reads CASSFRGTSYEQYF. Written as DNA, the CDR3 is TGCGCCAGCAGCTTTAGGGGCACCTCCTACGAGCAGTACTTC.

V gene TRBV11-3 combines with J gene TRBJ2-2, with 9 positions matching TRBD1. J gave up 3 bases and V 1 base, and 0 bases lay outside the gene matches. Germline V gene lookup returns CDR1 SGHNT and CDR2 YENEEA. The CDR3 runs 15 residues. CDR3 amino acids: CASSLGTGDTGELFF. CDR3 nucleotide sequence: TGTGCCAGCAGCTTAGGGACAGGGGACACCGGGGAGCTGTTTTTT.

V usage is TRBV9 and J usage is TRBJ2-3, with 12 bases that match TRBD2. The CDR3 runs to 18 residues. Germline V gene sequence: CDR1 SGDLS, CDR2 YYNGEE. The V gene end was trimmed by 0 bases and the J gene end by 2 bases; junction bases not matched to a gene: 7. CDR3 DNA sequence: TGTGCCAGCAGCGTAGGAGGGGGACTAGCGGGTCCCACAGATACGCAGTATTTT. Translation gives CASSVGGGLAGPTDTQYF. The full variable domain, in which reference TRBV9 and TRBJ2-3 provide the parts outside the CDR3, is DSGVTQTPKHLITATGQRVTLRCSPRSGDLSVYWYQQSLDQGLQFLIQYYNGEERAKGNILERFSAQQFPDLHSELNLSSLELGDSALYFCASSVGGGLAGPTDTQYFGPGTRLTVL.

The rearrangement joins TRBV28 to TRBJ2-2; TRBD1 is a possible D gene (6 bases). Germline-derived CDR1 and CDR2 are MDHEN and SYDVKM. The ends were cut back, 9 bases at V and 0 bases at J, with 11 bases in the middle. This CDR3 contains 14 residues. The CDR3 spells CASAQGTNTGELFF. CDR3 sequence (DNA): TGTGCCAGTGCTCAGGGGACGAACACCGGGGAGCTGTTTTTT.

CDR3 sequence: CAWLRDTFSYEQYF. The CDR3 DNA sequence: TGTGCCTGGTTGAGGGACACCTTTTCCTACGAGCAGTACTTC. The rearrangement uses TRBV30 and TRBJ2-7; D is perhaps TRBD1 (6 bases). Germline assignment: CDR1 GTSNPN and CDR2 SVGIG (reference sequence). The ends were cut back, 5 bases at V and 1 base at J, with 15 bases in the middle. The CDR3 length is 14 residues.

The CDR3 loop reads CASNNLFGGPDTEAFF. In nucleotides, the CDR3 is TGTGCCAGCAACAATCTTTTTGGGGGGCCGGACACTGAAGCTTTCTTT. This sequence joins TRBV2 and TRBJ1-1, with D possibly being TRBD1 (6 bases). V was cut by 7 bases and J by 3 bases, with 21 bases left in between. Germline-derived CDR1 and CDR2 are SNHLY and FYNNEI. The CDR3 spans 16 residues. Together with reference TRBV2 and TRBJ1-1, the CDR3 gives the full variable domain: EPEVTQTPSHQVTQMGQEVILRCVPISNHLYFYWYRQILGQKVEFLVSFYNNEISEKSEIFDDQFSVERPDGSNFTLKIRSTKLEDSAMYFCASNNLFGGPDTEAFFGQGTRLTVV.

The chain is built from TRBV15 and TRBJ1-1; D might be TRBD1 (6 bases). Between the trimmed V and J ends, which lost 2 bases and 4 bases, there was a span of 11 bases. This CDR3 region has 14 residues. Per the germline V gene, CDR1 is LNHNV and CDR2 is YYDKDF (reference sequence). The CDR3 DNA follows: TGTGCCACCAGCAGAAATAGGGGGGGCACTGAAGCTTTCTTT. Translation gives CATSRNRGGTEAFF.

This clone has more than one count but fewer than ten. The chain links TRBV7-9 to TRBJ2-7; D call uncertain. CDR1 is SEHNR, CDR2 FQNEAQ, per germline (reference sequence). The length of the CDR3 is 11 residues. V lost 5 bases and J 1 base, leaving 3 bases between the germline ends. Here the CDR3 DNA reads TGTGCCAGCAGCATATCCTACGAGCAGTACTTC. This encodes CASSISYEQYF.

In its sample, this clone was seen once. The chain is built from TRBV6-1 and TRBJ1-1, with a weak D call TRBD1 (6 bases). Germline V CDR1 and CDR2: MNHNS, SASEGT. Trimming took 5 bases from V and 3 from J, leaving 10 bases between them. CDR3 length: 13 amino acids. CDR3 nucleotide sequence: TGTGCCAGCAGTTTTCCAGGGGACACTGAAGCTTTCTTT. Amino acids: CASSFPGDTEAFF.

The chain is built from TRBV15 and TRBJ2-3; 8 nucleotides align to TRBD2. J gave up 2 bases and V 4 bases, and 5 bases lay outside the gene matches. The CDR3 covers 15 residues. CDR1 and CDR2 from the germline V gene are LNHNV and YYDKDF (reference sequence). The CDR3 here is CATSILAEHTDTQYF. In DNA, the CDR3 is TGTGCCACCAGCATACTAGCGGAGCACACAGATACGCAGTATTTT.

The rearrangement links TRBV25-1 to TRBJ2-7, with 10 bases that match TRBD2. Germline V gene data show CDR1 as MGHDK and CDR2 as SYGVNS. Losses at the gene ends were 8 bases for V and 4 bases for J; bases not matched to a gene: 5. The CDR3 consists of 13 residues. The CDR3 nucleotides read TGTGCCAGCTCGAGCGGGGGGGAATACGAGCAGTACTTC. The encoded protein is CASSSGGEYEQYF.

The V call is TRBV7-9, the J call TRBJ1-5; D possibly corresponds to TRBD1 (5 bases). In germline, CDR1 is SEHNR, CDR2 FQNEAQ (reference sequence). The CDR3 is 15 amino acids. V lost 5 bases, J lost 5 bases, and 16 bases lay in between. In DNA form, the CDR3 reads TGTGCCAGCAGCAGAGGGACGGGTGTCTATCAGCCCCAGCATTTT. It yields the protein CASSRGTGVYQPQHF.

The genes are TRBV7-9 and TRBJ2-7; 14 nucleotides line up with TRBD2. Trimming at V came to 4 bases and at J to 0 bases, leaving 8 bases not matched to a gene. The germline V gene has CDR1 SEHNR and CDR2 FQNEAQ (reference sequence). The CDR3 covers 18 residues. CDR3 residues: CASSSGTSGSDSSYEQYF. CDR3 nucleotides: TGTGCCAGCAGCTCCGGGACTAGCGGGAGCGATAGCTCCTACGAGCAGTACTTC.

V gene TRBV5-4 combines with J gene TRBJ1-6, with D possibly TRBD1 on 6 matching bases. This CDR3 spans 17 amino acids. The V gene's germline CDR1 is SGHNT and CDR2 YYREEE (reference sequence). V lost 4 bases, J lost 0 bases, and 14 bases lay in between. This chain's CDR3 is CASSDRGQSSYNSPLHF. For the CDR3, the DNA is TGTGCCAGCAGCGATCGAGGACAGAGCTCCTATAATTCACCCCTCCACTTT.

This chain uses TRBV7-9 with TRBJ2-1; tentatively, D is TRBD2 (5 bases). The germline CDR1 and CDR2 sequences are SEHNR and FQNEAQ (reference sequence). The CDR3 has 12 amino acids. V lost 2 bases and J 7 bases, leaving 6 bases between the germline ends. As DNA, the CDR3 is TGTGCCAGCAGCTTAAGGGAGAATGAGCAGTTCTTC. This translates into CASSLRENEQFF.